This T cell receptor (beta chain) was documented in a study of control samples from healthy donors and cancer patients (dated by TCRdb to about 2020). V and J are truncated by 2 bases and 0 bases respectively, leaving an intervening sequence of 10 bases. CDR1 and CDR2 are read off the germline V gene (reference sequence) as SGHAT and FQDESV. The CDR3 holds 15 amino acids from the cysteine to the phenylalanine. Just the 45-base CDR3 DNA is kept, in frame starting at base 1. Turning to this clone: The specificity of this receptor is unknown. One base away there is no much larger clone; base qualities are not given.

Library prep was done by the immunoSEQ multiplex PCR assay. This is the immuneACCESS table as TCRdb keeps it, with only in-frame sequences that have V and J called. A part of the clones is gone; compared with another copy, unresolved V genes explain less than half, and the rest is unexplained. This sample is represented by over 110,000 clones; more than 85% of them were singletons. The ten top clones hold 8% to 9.5% of the sample. Recombination connected TRBV11-1 to TRBJ1-2, with the D gene uncertain. Sequenced sample: blood. The source is a woman aged 25 to 39 in good health. In nucleotides, the sequence is TGTGCCAGCAGCTTACTGGGCGCAGCTAACTATGGCTACACCTTC. Protein translation: CASSLLGAANYGYTF.